This passage covers 9 T cell receptor beta chains from one sample sequenced in a study of T cells after yellow fever vaccination. TCRdb independently ran MiXCR on the 5' RACE reads; one entry per CDR3 protein. The profile shows about 630,000 distinct CDR3 sequences, roughly 12% of them singletons. The sequencing here drew on PBMCs, taken on the day of the yellow fever booster vaccination. These TCRs come from a man aged 25 to 40 who received the YFV17D yellow fever vaccine.

The V and J genes are TRBV20-1 and TRBJ2-1; 11 bases agree with TRBD2. This CDR3 contains 15 residues. V shed 0 bases, J shed 6 bases, and the junction held 4 bases outside the gene matches. Germline CDR1 DFQATT, CDR2 SNEGSKA (reference sequence). CDR3 in DNA: TGCAGTGCTAGAGAGGCTAGCGGGAGGCGCAATGAGCAGTTCTTC. Its protein is CSAREASGRRNEQFF.

This clonotype has just a few counts. The V gene is TRBV7-9, the J gene TRBJ1-2; TRBD1 matches at 10 bases. With V trimmed by 5 bases and J by 4 bases, 4 bases remained unmatched. Per germline, CDR1 SEHNR and CDR2 FQNEAQ (reference sequence). CDR3 length: 14 amino acids. The DNA for the CDR3 is TGTGCCAGCAGCCCGAGACAGGGGGCCTATGGCTACACCTTC. Amino acid sequence: CASSPRQGAYGYTF.

This clonotype was counted a few times. V and J are TRBV7-8 and TRBJ2-5; TRBD1 matches 8 bases. CDR1 SGHVS and CDR2 FQNEAQ come from the germline V gene. With V trimmed by 5 bases and J by 5 bases, 10 bases remained unmatched. The CDR3 length is 15 residues. This CDR3 reads CASSARLSGGETQYF. The CDR3 DNA reads as TGTGCCAGCAGCGCACGATTATCAGGGGGCGAGACCCAGTACTTC.

This clonotype was recorded a few times. V and J are TRBV18 and TRBJ2-5; D not resolved. This CDR3 comprises 13 residues. Between the trimmed V and J ends, which lost 0 bases and 4 bases, there was a span of 6 bases. The germline V gene has CDR1 KGHSH and CDR2 LQKENI. CDR3 nucleotide sequence: TGTGCCAGCTCACCACCGAGTGGAGAGACCCAGTACTTC. As protein: CASSPPSGETQYF.

This clonotype was seen a handful of times. V is TRBV2 and J is TRBJ2-5; weak D call: TRBD2 (5 bases). V shed 6 bases and J shed 5 bases, with 13 bases lying between them. The CDR3 runs to 13 residues. CDR1 is SNHLY, CDR2 FYNNEI, per germline. Here the CDR3 reads CASRGKAEETQYF. The CDR3 DNA reads TGTGCCAGCAGAGGGAAAGCGGAGGAGACCCAGTACTTC. The full variable domain, in which reference TRBV2 and TRBJ2-5 provide the parts outside the CDR3, is EPEVTQTPSHQVTQMGQEVILRCVPISNHLYFYWYRQILGQKVEFLVSFYNNEISEKSEIFDDQFSVERPDGSNFTLKIRSTKLEDSAMYFCASRGKAEETQYFGPGTRLLVL.

The chain links TRBV5-6 to TRBJ2-4; tentatively, D is TRBD2 (6 bases). This CDR3 has 16 residues. V shed 1 base and J shed 1 base, with 12 bases lying between them. Germline CDR1 and CDR2: SGHDT and YYEEEE. Here the CDR3 reads CASSLYPGVAKNIQYF. Written as DNA, the CDR3 is TGTGCCAGCAGCTTGTACCCGGGGGTTGCCAAAAACATTCAGTACTTC.

The chain uses TRBV29-1 and TRBJ1-1, with D hard to call. The germline gives CDR1 SQVTM, CDR2 ANQGSEA. The V end was cut by 7 bases, the J end by 0 bases, with 3 bases between. This CDR3 comprises 10 residues. Here the CDR3 DNA reads TGCAGCGCTATGAACACTGAAGCTTTCTTT. This translates into CSAMNTEAFF.

This chain links TRBV7-2 with TRBJ2-7; 10 bases line up with TRBD1. CDR1 SGHTA and CDR2 FQGNSA come from the germline V gene. J was trimmed by 2 bases and V by 5 bases; bases with no gene match: 3. This CDR3 contains 14 residues. The CDR3 sequence: CASSGDRGPYEQYF. In nucleotides, the CDR3 is TGTGCCAGCAGCGGGGACAGGGGACCCTACGAGCAGTACTTC. The full variable domain, rest sourced from reference TRBV7-2 and TRBJ2-7, is GAGVSQSPSNKVTEKGKDVELRCDPISGHTALYWYRQSLGQGLEFLIYFQGNSAPDKSGLPSDRFSAERTGGSVSTLTIQRTQQEDSAVYLCASSGDRGPYEQYFGPGTRLTVT.

This chain connects TRBV29-1 to TRBJ2-2, with 9 bases identical to TRBD1. Germline assignment: CDR1 SQVTM and CDR2 ANQGSEA. Germline trimming cut 6 bases from V and 6 bases from J; bases unmatched to any gene: 2. This CDR3 has 12 residues. The CDR3 loop is CSVGTGSGELFF. Written as DNA, the CDR3 is TGCAGCGTCGGGACAGGGTCCGGGGAGCTGTTTTTT.